This T cell receptor (beta chain) was documented in a study of shared clonotypes between healthy human individuals. As for the study in general: Each donor's CD8 memory used one plate, CD8 naive two, each CD4 subset three.

Sequencing used immunoSEQ multiplex PCR; TCRdb keeps in-frame clones, though not all of them. The sample shows around 510,000 clones, approximately 95% of them seen only once. CDR3 length: 17 residues. Germline V gene data show CDR1 as MNHEY and CDR2 as SMNVEV (reference sequence). With V trimmed by 0 bases and J by 4 bases, 5 bases remained unmatched. Researchers partitioned CD4+ cells into CD45RA+ naive and CD45RA-negative memory subsets. The clonotype comes from a woman aged 25 to 39 in good health. The sample comprised naive CD4+ T cells sorted from blood. The subset was: CD45RA+ positively selected. This chain connects TRBV27 to TRBJ2-1; TRBD2 matches at 11 bases. The CDR3 reads CASSLSGTSGRYNEQFF. The CDR3 DNA follows: TGTGCCAGCAGTTTATCCGGGACTAGCGGCCGATACAATGAGCAGTTCTTC.